One and the same sample provided the 23 T cell receptor beta chains below, sequenced in a study of blood T cell repertoires in COVID-19. Repertoires were generated with immunoSEQ multiplex PCR, while TCRdb's copy carries only in-frame clones and drops some. The table has about 68,000 clones, around 85% seen once; the top ten hold 20% to 25%. Input material: peripheral blood. Source of these receptors: a man over 45 with acute or convalescent COVID-19.

This chain connects TRBV5-6 to TRBJ2-7, with D maybe TRBD1 (6 bases). The V gene's germline CDR1 is SGHDT and CDR2 YYEEEE. The CDR3 spans 15 residues. V shed 0 bases and J shed 7 bases, with 17 bases lying between them. CDR3: CASSLGQVFYGEQYF. DNA of the CDR3: TGTGCCAGCAGCTTGGGACAGGTTTTTTACGGAGAGCAGTACTTC.

The chain has TRBV11-3 and TRBJ1-3; no clear D gene. The CDR3 covers 13 residues. V lost 5 bases, J lost 2 bases, and 7 bases lay in between. From germline, CDR1 is SGHNT and CDR2 YENEEA. DNA of the CDR3: TGTGCCAGCAGCCTAGGGCCTGGAAACACCATATATTTT. Amino acid sequence: CASSLGPGNTIYF.

The CDR3 spells CASTPFRGPKGTLEAFF. The CDR3 nucleotides read TGTGCCAGCACTCCCTTTCGGGGTCCTAAGGGGACACTTGAAGCTTTCTTT. The gene calls are TRBV7-2 and TRBJ1-1, with D maybe TRBD1 (6 bases). V was cut by 7 bases and J by 7 bases, with 28 bases left in between. CDR1 is SGHTA, CDR2 FQGNSA, per germline. This CDR3 is 17 amino acids long.

The gene calls are TRBV6-5 and TRBJ1-5; no definite D call. The CDR3 totals 13 residues. The V gene lost 5 bases and the J gene lost 6 bases, with 11 bases spanning the gap. Looked up from germline, CDR1 is MNHEY and CDR2 is SVGAGI. Here the CDR3 DNA reads TGTGCCAGCAGTCCGCCTCCCGGTCAGCCCCAGCATTTT. This sequence encodes CASSPPPGQPQHF.

The V call is TRBV5-1, the J call TRBJ1-1, with 9 bases fitting TRBD1. CDR1 and CDR2 (germline): SGHRS, YFSETQ. Trimming took 3 bases from V and 4 from J; bases not matched to a gene: 1. The CDR3 runs to 13 residues. Written as DNA, the CDR3 is TGCGCCAGCAGCTCGGACAGGGGCACTGAAGCTTTCTTT. It specifies CASSSDRGTEAFF.

The chain carries TRBV23-1 and TRBJ2-7, with 9 bases fitting TRBD1. TRBV23-1 is designated an ORF whose function remains uncertain. Unmatched junction bases numbered 9, after V lost 1 base and J lost 2 bases. The CDR3 has 17 residues. CDR3 residues: CASSQLRDRAYTYEQYV. The CDR3 DNA reads TGCGCCAGCAGTCAATTACGGGACAGGGCATACACCTACGAGCAGTACGTC.

The chain couples TRBV23-1 to TRBJ1-2, with D possibly being TRBD1 (5 bases). TRBV23-1 is an ORF, with its function uncertain. V lost 2 bases and J lost 3, with 22 bases in between. The CDR3 runs to 18 residues. CDR3 sequence: CASSQPTPGGDVDYGYTF. CDR3 DNA: TGCGCCAGCAGTCAACCCACCCCGGGCGGGGACGTAGACTATGGCTACACCTTC.

The J gene is TRBJ2-7, the V gene TRBV27, with 12 bases that match TRBD1. V lost 4 bases and J lost 6; bases outside the gene matches: 7. In germline, CDR1 is MNHEY, CDR2 SMNVEV (reference sequence). The CDR3 runs to 15 residues. The CDR3, as DNA: TGTGCCAGCAGTTCCGGGGGACAGGGGGCGGGCGAGCAGTACTTC. This codes for CASSSGGQGAGEQYF.

This clone was found once. The chain employs TRBV12-5 and TRBJ2-3; 12 nucleotides agree with TRBD1. V dropped 5 bases and J dropped 4; count of bases not matched to a gene: 4. The germline gives CDR1 LGHNT, CDR2 FRNRAP. The CDR3 extends over 15 amino acids. CDR3 sequence (DNA): TGTGCTAGTGGTCCGGGACAGGGGGCGGCAGATACGCAGTATTTT. Protein: CASGPGQGAADTQYF.

The chain uses TRBV5-1 and TRBJ1-2, with 11 positions matching TRBD1. The germline V gene encodes CDR1 SGHRS and CDR2 YFSETQ. There are 16 residues in the CDR3. The ends lost 2 bases at V and 6 bases at J; junction bases unmatched: 9. CDR3 nucleotide sequence: TGCGCCAGCAGCTTAGGACAGGGGGCTAATAGGGATGGCTACACCTTC. It is translated as CASSLGQGANRDGYTF.

The rearrangement joins TRBV11-2 to TRBJ2-3, with TRBD1 identical over 11 bases. The CDR3 has 17 residues. From germline, CDR1 is SGHAT and CDR2 FQNNGV. With 0 bases clipped from V and 3 bases from J, the junction kept 5 bases outside the gene matches. The CDR3 DNA reads as TGTGCCAGCAGCTTAGATCGGACAGGGGGCATGACAGATACGCAGTATTTT. Translating it yields CASSLDRTGGMTDTQYF. The variable domain in full, completed from reference TRBV11-2 and TRBJ2-3, reads EAGVAQSPRYKIIEKRQSVAFWCNPISGHATLYWYQQILGQGPKLLIQFQNNGVVDDSQLPKDRFSAERLKGVDSTLKIQPAKLEDSAVYLCASSLDRTGGMTDTQYFGPGTRLTVL.

This clone was recorded once. V and J are TRBV6-5 and TRBJ2-1; D is uncertain. Trimming stripped 0 bases from V and 6 bases from J, with 6 bases between. The CDR3 is made up of 13 amino acids. Germline loops: CDR1 MNHEY, CDR2 SVGAGI. The CDR3 DNA reads as TGTGCCAGCAGTTACTCGCGAGGCAATGAGCAGTTCTTC. Its protein is CASSYSRGNEQFF.

This chain uses TRBV6-2 or TRBV6-3 with TRBJ2-5; 8 bases line up with TRBD1. CDR1 and CDR2 (germline): MNHEY, SVGEGT. This CDR3 is built from 15 residues. The V gene end was trimmed by 3 bases and the J gene end by 4 bases; junction bases not matched to a gene: 7. The CDR3 coding sequence is TGTGCCAGCAGTTATGGTTTTACAGGGGGAGAGACCCAGTACTTC. Its protein is CASSYGFTGGETQYF.

J is TRBJ2-7 and V is TRBV30, with D perhaps matching TRBD1 (5 bases). The V end lost 0 bases, the J end lost 3 bases, and 12 bases lay between the germline ends. The length of the CDR3 is 14 residues. Germline V gives CDR1 GTSNPN, CDR2 SVGIG (reference sequence). The CDR3 is CAWSVVGAIYEQYF. For the CDR3, the DNA is TGTGCCTGGAGTGTGGTAGGGGCAATCTACGAGCAGTACTTC.

This clone was counted only a few times. This chain connects TRBV2 to TRBJ2-5; 10 bases line up with TRBD2. The CDR3 length is 14 residues. Trimming took 8 bases from V and 5 from J; bases not matched to a gene: 8. Germline CDR1 reads SNHLY; CDR2 reads FYNNEI. The DNA of the CDR3 is TGTGCCAGCCCACAGCGGGGGGGCAGGGAGACCCAGTACTTC. It translates to CASPQRGGRETQYF.

The chain employs TRBV7-3 and TRBJ2-1; weak D call: TRBD2 (6 bases). Trimming removed 1 base from V and 8 bases from J, with 15 bases in between. CDR1 is SGHTA, CDR2 FQGTGA, per germline. This CDR3 region has 15 residues. The CDR3 region has the DNA TGTGCCAGCAGCTTAAGTTGGGACGGAGGGGATGAGCAGTTCTTC. It specifies CASSLSWDGGDEQFF.

The gene calls are TRBV6-6 and TRBJ2-1, with TRBD2 matching 11 bases. The V and J ends lost 6 bases and 4 bases, in that order; junction bases with no gene match: 5. Per the germline V gene, CDR1 is MNHNY and CDR2 is SVGAGI (reference sequence). The CDR3 has 15 amino acids. The CDR3 coding sequence is TGTGCCAGCAGCCGCACTAGCGGGGGTTACAATGAGCAGTTCTTC. It yields the protein CASSRTSGGYNEQFF.

The genes are TRBV5-1 and TRBJ2-1, with a weak D call TRBD2 (5 bases). The V gene lost 0 bases and the J gene lost 0 bases, with 10 bases spanning the gap. The germline V gene encodes CDR1 SGHRS and CDR2 YFSETQ. The CDR3 has 16 amino acids. The CDR3 is CASSLDGKPSYNEQFF. The CDR3 region has the DNA TGCGCCAGCAGCTTGGACGGGAAACCCTCCTACAATGAGCAGTTCTTC.

V gene TRBV6-5 combines with J gene TRBJ2-1; D not certain. The CDR3 extends over 12 amino acids. Between the trimmed V and J ends, which lost 5 bases and 5 bases, there was a span of 7 bases. Germline CDR1 reads MNHEY; CDR2 reads SVGAGI. The CDR3 region has the DNA TGTGCCAGCAGTCGACTGGACAATGAGCAGTTCTTC. Its protein product is CASSRLDNEQFF.

On this clone itself: One junction end disagrees with the germline gene, perhaps due to a read error. This rearrangement joins TRBV11-2 to TRBJ1-1; D is possibly TRBD1 (5 bases). Germline CDR1 SGHAT, CDR2 FQNNGV. The CDR3 loop spans 17 amino acids. The CDR3 is CASSLEGRRGLNTEAFF. The DNA of the CDR3 is TGTGCCAGCAGCTTAGAGGGGCGGAGGGGTTTGAATACTGAAGCTTTCTTT.

This clone came up once. This rearrangement joins TRBV28 to TRBJ1-2; TRBD1 might be the D (5 bases). Germline V lookup: CDR1 MDHEN, CDR2 SYDVKM. The CDR3 contains 13 residues. Between the trimmed V and J ends, which lost 2 bases and 1 base, there was a span of 5 bases. The CDR3 is CASSLDSNYGYTF. The CDR3 nucleotides are TGTGCCAGCAGTTTAGACAGTAACTATGGCTACACCTTC.

The chain couples TRBV20-1 to TRBJ2-4; 14 nucleotides align to TRBD2. Germline values: CDR1 DFQATT, CDR2 SNEGSKA (reference sequence). The ends lost 3 bases at V and 0 bases at J; junction bases unmatched: 10. This CDR3 is built from 19 residues. In DNA form, the CDR3 reads TGCAGTGCTAGTTGGTCGACTAGCGGGGGGGACCTAGCCAAAAACATTCAGTACTTC. Its translation is CSASWSTSGGDLAKNIQYF.

This chain connects TRBV18 to TRBJ1-1; TRBD1 matches 7 bases. Per germline, CDR1 KGHSH and CDR2 LQKENI. The CDR3 runs 15 residues. J lost 5 bases, V lost 5 bases, and 11 bases had no gene match. DNA of the CDR3: TGTGCCAGCTCATCCCAGGGGGAGGTTAGTACTGAAGCTTTCTTT. This sequence encodes CASSSQGEVSTEAFF.